Reported below is one T cell receptor (beta chain). The antigen it recognizes is unknown. Per-nucleotide qualities are absent, and no much larger clonotype sits a single base away. Other DNA sequences in this sample translate to the same CDR3. Germline trimming amounts to 0 bases on V and 7 bases on J, with 4 as the count of junction bases outside the gene matches. Via the germline V gene (reference sequence), CDR1 is GTSNPN and CDR2 SVGIG. The CDR3, cysteine through phenylalanine, is 13 amino acids long. Left in the record is the CDR3 DNA by itself, 39 bases read in frame from the first base. This sample was taken from a study of shared clonotypes between healthy human individuals (TCRdb year 2020). For context, the study as a whole: Two women and three men aged 18 to 49 years were included in the cohort. The study deeply sequenced blood TCR repertoires of roughly five healthy adults to estimate repertoire size and the extent of clonotype sharing between individuals. Per donor, leukapheresis produced somewhere between about 0.8 and 9 billion PBMCs. To increase sequencing depth and limit assay-specific biases, different laboratories used diverse techniques to prepare libraries and sequence TCR repertoires. For each donor, CD4 naive and CD4 memory were each given three plates, CD8 naive was given two plates, and CD8 memory was given one plate.

Donors were healthy HIV-negative adults with no recently reported acute infections or vaccinations. Every donor was a Caucasian adult residing in Nashville, Tennessee, USA. CD4+ T cells were enriched by magnetic negative selection, after which naive cells were positively selected on CD45RA and the negative fraction was taken as the memory subset. After blood collection by leukapheresis, PBMCs were isolated using Ficoll-Histopaque density gradient centrifugation and then cryopreserved in the vapor phase of liquid nitrogen. Purity and quantity of every magnetically sorted T cell population were checked by analytical flow cytometry. Genomic DNA was isolated from each sorted fraction and quantified by UV absorbance on a Nanodrop 2000c. TCR CDR3 regions were amplified from genomic DNA by multiplex PCR using the deep immunoSEQ assay. Genomic DNA extracted from each cell subset was distributed evenly over all wells of several immunoSEQ 96-well plates, and each plate served as one replicate. For sorted subsets, about 200 ng genomic DNA, equal to some 30,000 T cell genomes, was loaded into each replicate PCR. The purified libraries were quantified using a Qubit 3.0 fluorometer, sized with a Bioanalyzer 2100, and then quantified again using the KAPA Library Quantification kit. A separate single-read 150-cycle Illumina NextSeq 550 flow cell was used to sequence each immunoSEQ 96-well plate. Under the source paper's analysis protocol: Because the immunoSEQ output included only junctional sequences and no quality scores, the filtering could not be the same as the filtering used for full-length reads. Sequences were annotated with PyIR, a Python wrapper for IgBLAST v1.9, and V/J genes and CDR3 were assigned using IMGT germline references. Any read was removed if the V/J assignment was weak (E-value above 1e-6), the CDR3 was missing, or the read contained stop codons, out-of-frame junctions, or ambiguous translated residues. A V3J clonotype was defined by an identical inferred V gene, J gene, and CDR3 amino acid sequence. The percentage overlap between two repertoires was calculated by dividing the number of shared unique clonotypes by the size of the smaller repertoire. Richness of each repertoire was evaluated using RTK rarefaction, the Chao1 estimator, and Recon v2.1 estimates of unobserved clonotypes. For all TCRbeta clonotypes obtained by the gDNA method from a few donors, generation probabilities were computed with OLGA. TCRdb provides this immuneACCESS table in a form limited to in-frame rearrangements. Some clones are lacking; in checked studies, under half of them reflect an unresolved V gene, and why the rest are absent is not known. V and J calls plus clone size are reproduced from that table; the DNA served to infer D and trimming. For this sample the table gives about 960,000 clones, of which about three quarters were detected only once. The ten largest clones add up to roughly 1.5% of the sample.

On the study overall, not on this receptor specifically: Across four donors, roughly 5.1% of naive CD4, approximately 4% of naive CD8, under 2.5% of memory CD4, and approximately 0.4% of memory CD8 clonotypes were shared. Compared with non-shared clonotypes, clonotypes shared by all four sorted-subset donors had higher generation probabilities. Only blood was sampled, and tissue TCR repertoires likely differ from those in blood. Larger estimated clonotype richness was generally found for naive subsets than for memory subsets. Even with the large sequencing depth, rarefaction of the sorted-subset datasets indicated that sequencing was incomplete. The genetic and exposure-history diversity represented was limited by the small number of donors. Pairwise subsampling led to the expectation that sequencing depth would affect the degree of clonotype sharing among donors.

The chain links TRBV30 with TRBJ2-7; a stretch of 9 junction bases matches TRBD1. The receptor was derived from a young man in good health. Sequencing used memory CD4+ T cells sorted from blood. Taken with the paper, the label for cell subset or site translates to: CD45RA-negative fraction. DNA sequence: TGTGCCTGGAGTGTACAGGGGGCGGGAGAGCAGTACTTC. This sequence encodes CAWSVQGAGEQYF.